Below are 4 T cell receptor beta chains sequenced from a single sample in a study of tumor-infiltrating lymphocytes in primary liver carcinoma. The researchers produced TCR beta cDNA from approximately 0.45 ug total RNA with a constant-region primer. Nested multiplex PCR, run for three rounds with slightly modified ARM-PCR, yielded TCR beta libraries. The two initial PCR rounds, 9 to 11 cycles each, used TRBV1-TRBV30 forward and C-beta reverse primers. TCRdb re-called the multiplex PCR reads with MiXCR, one entry per CDR3 protein. The sample has about 330,000 distinct CDR3 sequences; about two thirds are singletons. Unsorted whole blood supplied the RNA, and germline DNA was extracted too. Sequenced input: peripheral blood. These receptors were obtained from a man aged 35 to 55 with primary liver carcinoma and hepatitis B virus infection.

Ten or more counts support this clonotype. The chain combines TRBV6-2 or TRBV6-3 with TRBJ2-7; TRBD2 matches at 14 bases. V was clipped by 10 bases and J by 4 bases; unmatched bases: 6. CDR3 length: 14 residues. CDR1 is MNHEY and CDR2 is SVGEGT in the germline V gene. The CDR3 DNA is TGTGCCACCGAGGGGACTAGCGGGAGTTACGAGCAGTACTTC. It is translated as CATEGTSGSYEQYF.

V and J are TRBV29-1 and TRBJ2-1, with 10 bases matching TRBD2. The ends lost 6 bases at V and 8 bases at J; junction bases unmatched: 4. The germline CDR1 and CDR2 sequences are SQVTM and ANQGSEA. This CDR3 region has 12 residues. Here the CDR3 DNA reads TGCAGCGTAGCGGGAGGGCCCTATGAGCAGTTCTTC. Its translation: CSVAGGPYEQFF.

V and J are TRBV28 and TRBJ2-7, with 8 bases identical to TRBD1. Germline loops: CDR1 MDHEN, CDR2 SYDVKM. J lost 5 bases, V lost 5 bases, and 11 bases had no gene match. The CDR3 covers 15 residues. CDR3: CASSDRGGGPDEQYF. The CDR3 nucleotides read TGTGCCAGCAGTGACAGGGGTGGCGGCCCGGACGAGCAGTACTTC.

On this clonotype itself: The junction differs from germline at one of its ends, possibly a read error. V and J are TRBV11-2 and TRBJ2-7, with D tentatively TRBD2 (6 bases). The CDR3 extends over 16 amino acids. The V gene's germline CDR1 is SGHAT and CDR2 FQNNGV. The CDR3 DNA reads as TGTGCCAGCAGATTAGACCACGAAGGAGGGGTTTACGAACAGTACTTC. Protein: CASRLDHEGGVYEQYF.